These T cell receptor beta chains were read from a single sample in a study of blood T cell repertoires in COVID-19. Clones were read by immunoSEQ multiplex PCR, and TCRdb kept only the in-frame ones, dropping some. The sample has about 380,000 clones; about 90% are singletons. Sequencing was done on a sample of PBMCs or T cells enriched from blood (not recorded which). The receptors stem from a man aged 25-45 years who had recovered from COVID-19. Both conserved end residues are part of each CDR3. The D gene is left open where the match is weak. Clone sizes are given selectively: once, few, many, or a class where the clone is expanded.

J: TRBJ2-5; D: TRBD1; V: TRBV6-5; size: NA; DNA: TGTGCCAGCAACCAGGGGGCACAAGAGACCCAGTACTTC; CDR3: CASNQGAQETQYF
J: TRBJ2-7; D: NA; V: TRBV2; size: NA; DNA: TGTGCCAGCCTGGCGGGTGCAGTCTACGAGCAGTACTTC; CDR3: CASLAGAVYEQYF
J: TRBJ2-7; D: NA; V: TRBV29-1; size: NA; DNA: TGCAGCGTTGGAGGGCAAATCTACGAGCAGTACTTC; CDR3: CSVGGQIYEQYF
J: TRBJ1-2; D: NA; V: TRBV7-2; size: NA; DNA: TGTGCCAGCAGCTTAGCGTTTGCGGGCGGCTACACCTTC; CDR3: CASSLAFAGGYTF
J: TRBJ1-4; D: NA; V: TRBV4-3; size: NA; DNA: TGCGCCAGCAGCCAAGGATTAAGGACTGCTGTTTATGAAAAACTGTTTTTT; CDR3: CASSQGLRTAVYEKLFF
J: TRBJ1-6; D: NA; V: TRBV4-2; size: NA; DNA: TGTGCCAGCAGCCAAGAGAGGGGAGGGTTCCCCCTCCACTTT; CDR3: CASSQERGGFPLHF
J: TRBJ1-5; D: NA; V: TRBV7-8; size: NA; DNA: TGTGCCAGCAGCTTAGCGCTGACTACTAGCAATCAGCCCCAGCATTTT; CDR3: CASSLALTTSNQPQHF
J: TRBJ2-1; D: NA; V: TRBV5-5; size: NA; DNA: TGTGCCAGCAGCTTGCGGGGGGCCCGGGATGAGCAGTTCTTC; CDR3: CASSLRGARDEQFF
J: TRBJ2-7; D: NA; V: TRBV12-5; size: NA; DNA: TGTGCTAGTGGTTTGCCAGAGGGGACACGGGCACACTACGAGCAGTACTTC; CDR3: CASGLPEGTRAHYEQYF
J: TRBJ1-2; D: NA; V: TRBV6-5; size: NA; DNA: TGTGCCAGCAGTTCAAGGAGTGGCTATGGCTACACCTTC; CDR3: CASSSRSGYGYTF
J: TRBJ1-2; D: NA; V: TRBV4-2; size: NA; DNA: TGTGCCAGCAGCCAAGACCCTACTAGCGTTGGCTATGGCTACACCTTC; CDR3: CASSQDPTSVGYGYTF
J: TRBJ2-1; D: NA; V: TRBV5-1; size: once; DNA: TGCGCCAGCAGCATCCTCTATCGGGGGGCATCCTACAATGAGCAGTTCTTC; CDR3: CASSILYRGASYNEQFF
J: TRBJ2-7; D: NA; V: TRBV12-3/TRBV12-4; size: NA; DNA: TGTGCCATCCACACGAGGTACGAGCAGTACTTC; CDR3: CAIHTRYEQYF
J: TRBJ2-7; D: TRBD1; V: TRBV5-6; size: NA; DNA: TGTGCCAGCACCTATTTAACAGGGGAGTCCTACGAGCAGTACTTC; CDR3: CASTYLTGESYEQYF
J: TRBJ1-6; D: TRBD1; V: TRBV4-2; size: NA; DNA: TGTGCCAGCAGCCAAGAGGACAGGGACAATTCACCCCTCCACTTT; CDR3: CASSQEDRDNSPLHF
J: TRBJ1-1; D: NA; V: TRBV7-9; size: NA; DNA: TGTGCCAGCCGAGATCAGGGGTGGCAAACTGAAGCTTTCTTT; CDR3: CASRDQGWQTEAFF
J: TRBJ1-5; D: NA; V: TRBV28; size: NA; DNA: TGTGCCAGCGAGAAGGAGGGCTGGGGCAATCAGCCCCAGCATTTT; CDR3: CASEKEGWGNQPQHF
J: TRBJ1-4; D: NA; V: TRBV27; size: NA; DNA: TGTGCCAGCAGTCCGAGGCTTGGGGGGTCAACTAATGAAAAACTGTTTTTT; CDR3: CASSPRLGGSTNEKLFF
J: TRBJ1-1; D: NA; V: TRBV11-2; size: NA; DNA: TGTGCCAGCATTCTGTGGGGAGATACTGAAGCTTTCTTT; CDR3: CASILWGDTEAFF
J: TRBJ1-2; D: NA; V: TRBV3-1/TRBV3-2; size: NA; DNA: TGTGCCAGCAGCCAGGCGGGATTATATGGCTACACCTTC; CDR3: CASSQAGLYGYTF
J: TRBJ2-1; D: TRBD2; V: TRBV3-1/TRBV3-2; size: NA; DNA: TGTGCCAGCAGGTCCGGGAGGACGAGTGAGCAGTTCTTC; CDR3: CASRSGRTSEQFF
J: TRBJ1-5; D: NA; V: TRBV2; size: few; DNA: TGTGCCAGCAGTCTTGACATTGATCAGCCCCAGCATTTT; CDR3: CASSLDIDQPQHF
J: TRBJ1-2; D: TRBD1; V: TRBV29-1; size: NA; DNA: TGCAGCGTTGAACTGTTAGGGACAGGGGGTTATGGCTACACCTTC; CDR3: CSVELLGTGGYGYTF
J: TRBJ1-6; D: NA; V: TRBV9; size: NA; DNA: TGTGCCAGCAGCGTAGCGGGGGAATTATATAATTCACCCCTCCACTTT; CDR3: CASSVAGELYNSPLHF
J: TRBJ1-5; D: NA; V: TRBV7-8; size: NA; DNA: TGTGCCAGCAGCCAAGGAACAGGGAGTCAGCCCCAGCATTTT; CDR3: CASSQGTGSQPQHF
J: TRBJ2-1; D: NA; V: TRBV18; size: NA; DNA: TGTGCCAGCTCACCAGAGAGACATATCGTGGATGAGCAGTTCTTC; CDR3: CASSPERHIVDEQFF